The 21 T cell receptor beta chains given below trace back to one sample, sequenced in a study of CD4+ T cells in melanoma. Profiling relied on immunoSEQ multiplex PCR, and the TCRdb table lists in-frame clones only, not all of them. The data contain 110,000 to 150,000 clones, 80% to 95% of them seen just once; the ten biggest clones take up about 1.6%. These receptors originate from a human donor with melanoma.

The CDR3 DNA follows: TGTGCCAGCAGCTTGGGGGGATTCACAGATACGCAGTATTTT. Amino acid sequence: CASSLGGFTDTQYF. The chain recombines TRBV5-4 with TRBJ2-3; D is ambiguous. This CDR3 spans 14 amino acids. CDR1 and CDR2 (germline): SGHNT, YYREEE (reference sequence). Trimming took 0 bases from V and 2 from J, leaving 7 bases between them. Looking up the rest from reference TRBV5-4 and TRBJ2-3 gives the full variable domain: ETGVTQSPTHLIKTRGQQVTLRCSSQSGHNTVSWYQQALGQGPQFIFQYYREEENGRGNFPPRFSGLQFPNYSSELNVNALELDDSALYLCASSLGGFTDTQYFGPGTRLTVL.

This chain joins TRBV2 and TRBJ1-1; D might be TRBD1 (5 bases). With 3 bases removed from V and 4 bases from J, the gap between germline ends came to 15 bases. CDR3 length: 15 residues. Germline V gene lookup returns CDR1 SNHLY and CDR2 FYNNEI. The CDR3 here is CASSDRRARGTEAFF. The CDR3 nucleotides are TGTGCCAGCAGTGATAGACGCGCGAGGGGCACTGAAGCTTTCTTT.

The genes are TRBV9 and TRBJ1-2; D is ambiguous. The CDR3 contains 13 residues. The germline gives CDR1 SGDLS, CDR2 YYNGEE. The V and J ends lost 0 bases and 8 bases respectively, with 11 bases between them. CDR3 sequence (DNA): TGTGCCAGCAGCGTAGGACGAGGGTCCGGCTACACCTTC. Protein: CASSVGRGSGYTF. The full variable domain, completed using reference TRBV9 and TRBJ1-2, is DSGVTQTPKHLITATGQRVTLRCSPRSGDLSVYWYQQSLDQGLQFLIQYYNGEERAKGNILERFSAQQFPDLHSELNLSSLELGDSALYFCASSVGRGSGYTFGSGTRLTVV.

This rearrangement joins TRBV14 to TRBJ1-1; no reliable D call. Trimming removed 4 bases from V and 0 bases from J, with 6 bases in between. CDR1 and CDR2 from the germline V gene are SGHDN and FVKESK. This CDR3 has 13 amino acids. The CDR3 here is CASSRTMNTEAFF. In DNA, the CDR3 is TGTGCCAGCAGCCGCACAATGAACACTGAAGCTTTCTTT.

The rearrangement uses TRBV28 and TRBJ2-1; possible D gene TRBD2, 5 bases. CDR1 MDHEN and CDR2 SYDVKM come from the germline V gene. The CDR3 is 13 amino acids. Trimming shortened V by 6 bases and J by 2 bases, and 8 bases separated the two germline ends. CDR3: CASSTGAYNEQFF. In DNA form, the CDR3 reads TGTGCCAGCAGCACCGGGGCCTACAATGAGCAGTTCTTC.

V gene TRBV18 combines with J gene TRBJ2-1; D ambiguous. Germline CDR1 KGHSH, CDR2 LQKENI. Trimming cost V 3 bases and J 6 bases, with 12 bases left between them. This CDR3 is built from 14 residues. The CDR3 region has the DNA TGTGCCAGCTCACCTGTCGTCTCGGGCAATGAGCAGTTCTTC. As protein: CASSPVVSGNEQFF.

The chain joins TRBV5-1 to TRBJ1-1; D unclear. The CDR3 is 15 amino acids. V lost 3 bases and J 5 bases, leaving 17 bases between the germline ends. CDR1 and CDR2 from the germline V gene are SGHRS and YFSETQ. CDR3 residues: CASSSQAIEGTEAFF. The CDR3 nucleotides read TGCGCCAGCAGCTCGCAGGCCATCGAGGGAACTGAAGCTTTCTTT.

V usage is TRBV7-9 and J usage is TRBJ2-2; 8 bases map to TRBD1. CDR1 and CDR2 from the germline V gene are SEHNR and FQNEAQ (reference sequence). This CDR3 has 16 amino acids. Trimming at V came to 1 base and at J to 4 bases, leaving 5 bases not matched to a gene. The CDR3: CASSLGTGFFTGELFF. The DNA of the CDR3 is TGTGCCAGCAGCTTAGGGACAGGGTTTTTCACCGGGGAGCTGTTTTTT.

CDR3 residues: CASSGPGALANYGYTF. CDR3 in DNA: TGTGCCAGCAGTGGTCCCGGGGCACTAGCTAACTATGGCTACACCTTC. This chain joins TRBV6-6 and TRBJ1-2, with D maybe TRBD1 (5 bases). The CDR3 runs to 16 residues. V shed 5 bases and J shed 0 bases, with 16 bases lying between them. Germline CDR1 MNHNY, CDR2 SVGAGI (reference sequence).

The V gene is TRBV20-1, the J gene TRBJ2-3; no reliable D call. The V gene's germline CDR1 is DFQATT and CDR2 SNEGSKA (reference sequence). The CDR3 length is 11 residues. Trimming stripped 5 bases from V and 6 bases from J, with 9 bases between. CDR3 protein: CSARKKDTQYF. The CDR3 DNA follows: TGCAGTGCTCGAAAAAAGGATACGCAGTATTTT.

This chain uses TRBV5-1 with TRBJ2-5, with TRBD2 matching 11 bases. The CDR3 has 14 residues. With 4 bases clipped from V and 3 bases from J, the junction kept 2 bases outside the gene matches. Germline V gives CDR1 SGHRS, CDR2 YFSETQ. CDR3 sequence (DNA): TGCGCCAGCAGCATACTAGCGGGAGAAGAGACCCAGTACTTC. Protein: CASSILAGEETQYF.

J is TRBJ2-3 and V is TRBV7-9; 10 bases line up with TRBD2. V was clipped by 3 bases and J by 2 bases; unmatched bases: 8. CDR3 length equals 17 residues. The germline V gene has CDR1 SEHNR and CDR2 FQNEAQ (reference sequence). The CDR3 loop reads CASSLGGSGGFTDTQYF. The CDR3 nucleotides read TGTGCCAGCAGCTTGGGGGGTAGCGGGGGGTTCACAGATACGCAGTATTTT.

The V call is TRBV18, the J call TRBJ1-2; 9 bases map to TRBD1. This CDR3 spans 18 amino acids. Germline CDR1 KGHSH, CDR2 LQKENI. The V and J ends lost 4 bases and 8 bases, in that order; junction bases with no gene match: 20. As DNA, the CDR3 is TGTGCCAGCTCACTCGCGAGAACAGGGGGCTCTAACTATGGCGGCTACACCTTC. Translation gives CASSLARTGGSNYGGYTF.

CDR3 DNA sequence: TGTGCCAGCAGCCCCGGGGATATGGACTATGGCTACACCTTC. Translation: CASSPGDMDYGYTF. V and J are TRBV7-8 and TRBJ1-2, with D uncertain. V was pared by 5 bases and J by 3 bases, with 13 bases between. CDR3 length: 14 amino acids. In germline, CDR1 is SGHVS, CDR2 FQNEAQ. The entire variable domain, with the rest obtained from reference TRBV7-8 and TRBJ1-2, is as follows: GAGVSQSPRYKVAKRGQDVALRCDPISGHVSLFWYQQALGQGPEFLTYFQNEAQLDKSGLPSDRFFAERPEGSVSTLKIQRTQQEDSAVYLCASSPGDMDYGYTFGSGTRLTVV.

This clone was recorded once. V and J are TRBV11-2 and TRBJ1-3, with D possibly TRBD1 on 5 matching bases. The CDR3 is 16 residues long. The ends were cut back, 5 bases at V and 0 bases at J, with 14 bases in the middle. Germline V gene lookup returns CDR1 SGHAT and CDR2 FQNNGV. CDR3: CASSLTAYSSGNTIYF. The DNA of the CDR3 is TGTGCCAGCAGCCTGACAGCCTATAGCTCTGGAAACACCATATATTTT.

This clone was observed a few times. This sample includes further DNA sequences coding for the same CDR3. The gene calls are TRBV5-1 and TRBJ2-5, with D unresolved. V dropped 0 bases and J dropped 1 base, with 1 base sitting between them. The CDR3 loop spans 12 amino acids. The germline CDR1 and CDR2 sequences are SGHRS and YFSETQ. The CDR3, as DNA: TGCGCCAGCAGCTTGGGCCAAGAGACCCAGTACTTC. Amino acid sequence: CASSLGQETQYF.

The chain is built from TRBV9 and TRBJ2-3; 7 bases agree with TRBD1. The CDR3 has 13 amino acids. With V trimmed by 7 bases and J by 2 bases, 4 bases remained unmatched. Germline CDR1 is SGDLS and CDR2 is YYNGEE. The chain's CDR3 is CASEDRNTDTQYF. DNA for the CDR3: TGTGCCAGCGAGGACAGGAACACAGATACGCAGTATTTT.

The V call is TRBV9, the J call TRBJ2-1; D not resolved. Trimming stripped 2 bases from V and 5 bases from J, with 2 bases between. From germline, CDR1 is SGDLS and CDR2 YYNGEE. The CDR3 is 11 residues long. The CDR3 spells CASSVNNEQFF. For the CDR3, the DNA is TGTGCCAGCAGCGTCAACAATGAGCAGTTCTTC.

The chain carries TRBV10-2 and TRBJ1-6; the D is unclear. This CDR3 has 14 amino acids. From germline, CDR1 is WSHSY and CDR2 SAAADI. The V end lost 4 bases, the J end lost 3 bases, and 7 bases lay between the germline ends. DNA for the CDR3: TGCGCCAGCAGTGCGGCGCTCTATAATTCACCCCTCCACTTT. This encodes CASSAALYNSPLHF.

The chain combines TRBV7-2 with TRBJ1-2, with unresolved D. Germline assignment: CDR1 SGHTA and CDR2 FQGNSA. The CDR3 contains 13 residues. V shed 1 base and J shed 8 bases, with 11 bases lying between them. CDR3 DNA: TGTGCCAGCAGCTTAGGGGTGGGAGTAGGCTACACCTTC. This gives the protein CASSLGVGVGYTF.

CDR3: CASSPDRRNGYTF. The CDR3 DNA is TGTGCCAGCAGCCCGGACAGGCGGAATGGCTACACCTTC. This chain connects TRBV7-3 to TRBJ1-2; 7 bases are shared with TRBD1. The CDR3 is 13 amino acids. The V segment lost 5 bases and the J segment 6 bases; nucleotides outside the gene matches: 6. In germline, CDR1 is SGHTA, CDR2 FQGTGA.